This TCR beta chain was obtained from a study of shared clonotypes between healthy human individuals. Naive CD8 cells lacked CD45RO, underwent positive selection for CCR7 and left out terminally differentiated effector memory CD45RA+ cells. The ends were cut back, 3 bases at V and 4 bases at J, with 16 bases in the middle. Germline CDR1 reads MDHEN; CDR2 reads SYDVKM. This CDR3 region has 16 residues. This table comes from immunoSEQ multiplex PCR, and its TCRdb copy is limited to in-frame clones, with some not included. The sample includes 2 million to 2.5 million clones, 93% of them seen just once. The V call is TRBV28, the J call TRBJ1-3, with D maybe TRBD1 (6 bases). The sequenced material came from naive CD8+ T cells from PBMCs. The TCR was taken from a man between 18 and 29 years old in good health. Some clones in this sample may be carry-over from other donors' samples. The CDR3 DNA reads as TGTGCCAGCAGTTTCTCCCACAGGGCGGTCGGAAACACCATATATTTT. Translating it yields CASSFSHRAVGNTIYF.